The clone carrying this T cell receptor (beta chain) has ten or more counts. As yet, its antigen is unknown. The TCRbeta library was prepared with unique molecular identifiers. TCRdb reprocessed the PCR reads via MiXCR and lists one record per CDR3 protein. The sample has about 210,000 distinct CDR3 sequences; roughly 18% are singletons. This sample was included in a study of T-cell reconstitution after alpha-beta-depleted transplantation in children. The ends were cut back, 4 bases at V and 6 bases at J, with 14 bases in the middle. The germline CDR1 and CDR2 sequences are SGHDN and FVKESK. This CDR3 has 14 residues. Findings and caveats of the study: It was surviving recipient T cells and thymic progenitors that gave some patients high TCRbeta diversity at day 60. As was reported, about two months after transplant, alpha-beta T cells came from several hundred expanded graft clones. After one year, T-cell counts and TCRbeta diversity mostly came from new T cells.

The origin of this receptor is a male patient aged 2-9 years who had a stem cell transplant for acute lymphoblastic leukemia, so the T cells may come from the graft donor. This chain links TRBV14 with TRBJ2-3, with D perhaps being TRBD1 or TRBD2 (5 bases each). Sequencing used PBMCs, mostly from graft donor cells, obtained 360 days after TCRalphabeta/CD19-depleted stem cell transplant. The CDR3 sequence: CASSLVPGPDTQYF. The CDR3 DNA is TGTGCCAGCAGCCTCGTCCCGGGACCCGATACGCAGTATTTT. Full variable domain (rest looked up from reference TRBV14 and TRBJ2-3): EAGVTQFPSHSVIEKGQTVTLRCDPISGHDNLYWYRRVMGKEIKFLLHFVKESKQDESGMPNNRFLAERTGGTYSTLKVQPAELEDSGVYFCASSLVPGPDTQYFGPGTRLTVL.